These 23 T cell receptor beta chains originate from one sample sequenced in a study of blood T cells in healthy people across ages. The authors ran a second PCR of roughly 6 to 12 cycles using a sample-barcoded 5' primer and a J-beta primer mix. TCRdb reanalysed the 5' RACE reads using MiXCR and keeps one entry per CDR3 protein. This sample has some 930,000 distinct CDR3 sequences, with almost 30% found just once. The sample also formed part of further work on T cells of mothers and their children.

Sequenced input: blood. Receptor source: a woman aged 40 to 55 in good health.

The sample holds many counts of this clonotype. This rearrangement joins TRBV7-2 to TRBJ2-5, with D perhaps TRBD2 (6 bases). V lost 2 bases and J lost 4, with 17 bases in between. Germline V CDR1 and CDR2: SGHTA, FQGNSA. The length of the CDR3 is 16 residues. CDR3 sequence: CASSLRASGQTETQYF. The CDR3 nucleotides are TGTGCCAGCAGCTTAAGGGCCAGCGGGCAGACAGAGACCCAGTACTTC.

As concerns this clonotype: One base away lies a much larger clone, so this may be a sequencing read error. The CDR3 DNA reads TGTGCCGGCAGTCTCATGACAGGGTCCTATGGCTACACCTTC. Protein product: CAGSLMTGSYGYTF. The rearrangement links TRBV12-3 or TRBV12-4 to TRBJ1-2, with 7 bases matching TRBD1. The CDR3 has 14 amino acids.

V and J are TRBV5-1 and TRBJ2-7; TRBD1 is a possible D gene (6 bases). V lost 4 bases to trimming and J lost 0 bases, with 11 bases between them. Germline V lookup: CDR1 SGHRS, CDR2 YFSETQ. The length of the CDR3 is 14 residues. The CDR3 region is CASSAGQYSYEQYF. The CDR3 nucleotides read TGCGCCAGCAGCGCCGGACAGTACTCCTACGAGCAGTACTTC.

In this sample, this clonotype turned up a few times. The CDR3 here is CASSVGGAGSYEQYF. CDR3 sequence (DNA): TGTGCCAGCAGCGTCGGGGGGGCCGGGTCCTACGAGCAGTACTTC. The genes are TRBV9 and TRBJ2-7, with TRBD2 identical over 8 bases. Germline V gene lookup returns CDR1 SGDLS and CDR2 YYNGEE. The CDR3 length is 15 residues. V shed 2 bases and J 1 base; nucleotides not matched to a gene: 5.

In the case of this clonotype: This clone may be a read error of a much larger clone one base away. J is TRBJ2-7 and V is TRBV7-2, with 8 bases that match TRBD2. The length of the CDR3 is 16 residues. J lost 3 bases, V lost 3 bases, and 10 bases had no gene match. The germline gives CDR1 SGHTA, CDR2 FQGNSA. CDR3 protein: CASSFDLSGGRYEQYF. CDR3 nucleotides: TGTGCCAGCAGCTTCGACTTAAGCGGGGGACGCTACGAGCAGTACTTC.

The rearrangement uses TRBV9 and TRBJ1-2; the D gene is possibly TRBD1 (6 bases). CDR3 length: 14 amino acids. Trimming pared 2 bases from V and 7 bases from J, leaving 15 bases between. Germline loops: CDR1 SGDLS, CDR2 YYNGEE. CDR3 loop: CASSVPEQGCGYTF. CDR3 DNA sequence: TGTGCCAGCAGCGTGCCGGAACAGGGATGTGGCTACACCTTC.

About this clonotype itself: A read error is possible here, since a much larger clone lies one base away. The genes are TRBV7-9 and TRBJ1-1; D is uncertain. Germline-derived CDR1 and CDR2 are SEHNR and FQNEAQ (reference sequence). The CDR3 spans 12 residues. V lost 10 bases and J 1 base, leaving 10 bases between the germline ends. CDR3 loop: CANRLKNTEAFF. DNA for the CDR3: TGTGCCAACAGACTAAAGAACACTGAAGCTTTCTTT. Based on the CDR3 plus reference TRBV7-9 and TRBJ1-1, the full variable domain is DTGVSQNPRHKITKRGQNVTFRCDPISEHNRLYWYRQTLGQGPEFLTYFQNEAQLEKSRLLSDRFSAERPKGSFSTLEIQRTEQGDSAMYLCANRLKNTEAFFGQGTRLTVV.

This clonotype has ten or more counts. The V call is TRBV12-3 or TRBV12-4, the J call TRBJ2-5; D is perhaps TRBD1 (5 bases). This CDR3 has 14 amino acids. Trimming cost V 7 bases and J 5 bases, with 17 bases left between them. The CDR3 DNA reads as TGTGCCAGCACCCCGAGAAGGGGCATGGAGACCCAGTACTTC. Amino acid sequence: CASTPRRGMETQYF.

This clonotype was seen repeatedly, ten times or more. Here the CDR3 reads CASSVGTGRYF. As DNA, the CDR3 is TGTGCCAGCAGCGTAGGGACAGGGAGGTACTTC. The chain joins TRBV12-3 or TRBV12-4 to TRBJ2-7, with 9 bases identical to TRBD1. J lost 12 bases, V lost 6 bases, and 6 bases had no gene match. The CDR3 length is 11 residues.

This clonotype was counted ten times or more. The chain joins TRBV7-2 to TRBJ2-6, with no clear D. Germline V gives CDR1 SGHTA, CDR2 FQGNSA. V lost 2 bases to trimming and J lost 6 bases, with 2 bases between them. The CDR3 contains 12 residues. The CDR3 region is CASSLLANVLTF. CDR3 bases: TGTGCCAGCAGCTTATTGGCCAACGTCCTGACTTTC.

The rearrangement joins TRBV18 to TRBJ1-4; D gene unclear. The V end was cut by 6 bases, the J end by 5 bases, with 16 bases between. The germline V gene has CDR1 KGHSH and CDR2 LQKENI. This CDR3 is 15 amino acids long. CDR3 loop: CASSAGGRENEKLFF. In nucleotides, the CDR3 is TGTGCCAGCTCCGCGGGAGGCCGAGAGAATGAAAAACTGTTTTTT.

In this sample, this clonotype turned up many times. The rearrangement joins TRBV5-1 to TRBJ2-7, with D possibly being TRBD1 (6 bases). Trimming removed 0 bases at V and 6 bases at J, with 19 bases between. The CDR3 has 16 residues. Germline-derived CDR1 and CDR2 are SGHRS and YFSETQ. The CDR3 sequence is CASSLAGGSRGSEQYF. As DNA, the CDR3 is TGCGCCAGCAGCTTGGCCGGAGGTAGTAGGGGGAGCGAGCAGTACTTC.

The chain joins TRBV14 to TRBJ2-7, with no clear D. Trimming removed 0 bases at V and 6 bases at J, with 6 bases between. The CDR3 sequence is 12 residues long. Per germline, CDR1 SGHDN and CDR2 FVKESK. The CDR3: CASSQDLLEQYF. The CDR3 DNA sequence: TGTGCCAGCAGCCAAGATCTGCTCGAGCAGTACTTC.

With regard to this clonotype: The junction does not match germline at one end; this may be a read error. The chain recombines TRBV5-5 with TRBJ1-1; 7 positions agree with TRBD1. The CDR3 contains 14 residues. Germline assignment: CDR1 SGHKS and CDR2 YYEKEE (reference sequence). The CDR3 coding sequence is TGTGCCAGCAGCTGGGACAGATTGAACACTGGAGCTTTCTTT. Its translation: CASSWDRLNTGAFF.

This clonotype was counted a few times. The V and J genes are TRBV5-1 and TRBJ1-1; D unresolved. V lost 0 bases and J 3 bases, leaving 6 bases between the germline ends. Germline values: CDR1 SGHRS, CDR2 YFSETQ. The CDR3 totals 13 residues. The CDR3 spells CASSLVPDTEAFF. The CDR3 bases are TGCGCCAGCAGCTTGGTTCCGGACACTGAAGCTTTCTTT.

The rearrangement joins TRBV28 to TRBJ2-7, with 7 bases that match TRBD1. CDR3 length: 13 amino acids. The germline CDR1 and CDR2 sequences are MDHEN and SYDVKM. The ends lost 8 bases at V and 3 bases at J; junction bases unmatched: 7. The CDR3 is CASGFRGNYEQYF. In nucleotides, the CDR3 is TGTGCCAGCGGGTTCAGGGGGAACTACGAGCAGTACTTC. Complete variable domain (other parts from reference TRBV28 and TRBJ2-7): DVKVTQSSRYLVKRTGEKVFLECVQDMDHENMFWYRQDPGLGLRLIYFSYDVKMKEKGDIPEGYSVSREKKERFSLILESASTNQTSMYLCASGFRGNYEQYFGPGTRLTVT.

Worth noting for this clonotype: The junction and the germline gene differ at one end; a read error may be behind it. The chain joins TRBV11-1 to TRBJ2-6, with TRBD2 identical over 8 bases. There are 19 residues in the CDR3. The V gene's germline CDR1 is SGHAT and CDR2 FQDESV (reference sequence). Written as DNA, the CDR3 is TGTGCCAGCAGCCCCACCCTCGGGGGGGGAAAAAGTGGGGCCGACGTCCTGACTTTC. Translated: CASSPTLGGGKSGADVLTF.

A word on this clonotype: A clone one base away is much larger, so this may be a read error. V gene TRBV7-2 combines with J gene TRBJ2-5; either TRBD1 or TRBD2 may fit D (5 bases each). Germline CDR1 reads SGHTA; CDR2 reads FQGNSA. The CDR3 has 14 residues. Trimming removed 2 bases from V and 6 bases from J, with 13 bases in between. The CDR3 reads CASSLQGREKTQYF. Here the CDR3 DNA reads TGTGCCAGCAGCTTACAGGGAAGGGAGAAGACCCAGTACTTC.

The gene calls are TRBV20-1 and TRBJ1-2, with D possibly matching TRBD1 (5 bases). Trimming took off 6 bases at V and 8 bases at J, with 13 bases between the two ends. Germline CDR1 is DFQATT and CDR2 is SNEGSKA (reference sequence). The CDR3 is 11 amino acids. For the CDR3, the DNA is TGCAGTGCCAGCGAAAACAGGGGCTACACCTTC. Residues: CSASENRGYTF.

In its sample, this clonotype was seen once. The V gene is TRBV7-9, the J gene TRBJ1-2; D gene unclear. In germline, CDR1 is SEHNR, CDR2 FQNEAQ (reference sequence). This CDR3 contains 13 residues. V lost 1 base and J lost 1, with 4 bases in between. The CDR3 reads CASSLVLNYGYTF. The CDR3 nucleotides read TGTGCCAGCAGCTTAGTGCTTAACTATGGCTACACCTTC.

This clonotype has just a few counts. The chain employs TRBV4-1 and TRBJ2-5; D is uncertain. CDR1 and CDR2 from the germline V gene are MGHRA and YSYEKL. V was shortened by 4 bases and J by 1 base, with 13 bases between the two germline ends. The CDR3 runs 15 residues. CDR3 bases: TGCGCCAGCAGCCCACGCGTAGGACGCCAAGAGACCCAGTACTTC. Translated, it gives CASSPRVGRQETQYF.

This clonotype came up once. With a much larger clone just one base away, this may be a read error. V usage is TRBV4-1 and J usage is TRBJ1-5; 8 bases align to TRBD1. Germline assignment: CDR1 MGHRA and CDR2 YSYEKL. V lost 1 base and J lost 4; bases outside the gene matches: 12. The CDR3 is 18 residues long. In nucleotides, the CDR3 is TGCGCCAGCAGCCAAGGGGCAGGGGGCCCCACAGGAAATCAGCCCCAGCATTTT. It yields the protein CASSQGAGGPTGNQPQHF.

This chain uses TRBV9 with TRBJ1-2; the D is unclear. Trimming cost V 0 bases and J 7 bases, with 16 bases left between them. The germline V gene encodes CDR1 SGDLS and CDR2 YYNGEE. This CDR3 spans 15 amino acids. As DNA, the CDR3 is TGTGCCAGCAGCGTAGGACGACCGGGGTGGGTTGGCTACACCTTC. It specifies CASSVGRPGWVGYTF.